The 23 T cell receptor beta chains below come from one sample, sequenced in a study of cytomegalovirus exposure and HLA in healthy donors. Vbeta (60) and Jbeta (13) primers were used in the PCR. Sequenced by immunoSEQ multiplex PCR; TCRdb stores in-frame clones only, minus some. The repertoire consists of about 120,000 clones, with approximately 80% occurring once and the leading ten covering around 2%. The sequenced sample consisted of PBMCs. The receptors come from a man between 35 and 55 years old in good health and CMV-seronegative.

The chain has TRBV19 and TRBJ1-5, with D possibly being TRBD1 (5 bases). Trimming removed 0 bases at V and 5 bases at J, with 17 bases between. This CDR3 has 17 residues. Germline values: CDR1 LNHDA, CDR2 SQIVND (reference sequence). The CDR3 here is CASSIEEGSEVYQPQHF. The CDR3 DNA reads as TGTGCCAGTAGTATAGAGGAGGGGTCGGAGGTTTATCAGCCCCAGCATTTT.

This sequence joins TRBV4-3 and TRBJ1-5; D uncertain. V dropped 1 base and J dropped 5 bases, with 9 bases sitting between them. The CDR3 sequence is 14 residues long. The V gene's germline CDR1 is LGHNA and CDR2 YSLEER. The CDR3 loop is CASSQGNSDQPQHF. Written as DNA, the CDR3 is TGCGCCAGCAGCCAAGGTAATTCGGATCAGCCCCAGCATTTT.

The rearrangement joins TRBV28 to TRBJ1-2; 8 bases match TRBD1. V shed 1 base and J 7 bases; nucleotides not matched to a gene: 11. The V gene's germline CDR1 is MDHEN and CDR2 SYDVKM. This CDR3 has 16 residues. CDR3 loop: CASSLSTQTGEGGYTF. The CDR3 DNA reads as TGTGCCAGCAGTTTATCCACCCAGACAGGGGAAGGTGGCTACACCTTC.

CDR3 sequence reads: CASSKCLWDREREQYF. The CDR3 DNA sequence: TGTGCCAGCAGCAAATGTCTTTGGGACAGGGAGCGCGAGCAGTACTTC. The J gene is TRBJ2-7, the V gene TRBV21-1; TRBD1 reflects the table's D call only, with no check against the DNA. TRBV21-1 is a known pseudogene. This CDR3 spans 16 amino acids.

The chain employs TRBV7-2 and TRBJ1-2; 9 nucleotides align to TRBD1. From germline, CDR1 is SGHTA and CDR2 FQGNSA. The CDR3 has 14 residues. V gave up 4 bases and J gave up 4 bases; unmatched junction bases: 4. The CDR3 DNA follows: TGTGCCAGCAGCTCATCGGGACAGGGCTATGGCTACACCTTC. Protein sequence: CASSSSGQGYGYTF.

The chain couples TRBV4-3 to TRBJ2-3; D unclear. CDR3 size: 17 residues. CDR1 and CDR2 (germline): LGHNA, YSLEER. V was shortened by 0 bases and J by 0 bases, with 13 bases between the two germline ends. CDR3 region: CASSQDLVRSSTDTQYF. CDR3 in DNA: TGCGCCAGCAGCCAAGATCTGGTGCGGTCTAGCACAGATACGCAGTATTTT.

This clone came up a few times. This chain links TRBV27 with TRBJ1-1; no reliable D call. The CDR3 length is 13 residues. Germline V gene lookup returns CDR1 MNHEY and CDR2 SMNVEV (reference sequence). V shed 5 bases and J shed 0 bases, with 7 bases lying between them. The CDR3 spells CASSPTLNTEAFF. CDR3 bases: TGTGCCAGCAGTCCGACACTGAACACTGAAGCTTTCTTT.

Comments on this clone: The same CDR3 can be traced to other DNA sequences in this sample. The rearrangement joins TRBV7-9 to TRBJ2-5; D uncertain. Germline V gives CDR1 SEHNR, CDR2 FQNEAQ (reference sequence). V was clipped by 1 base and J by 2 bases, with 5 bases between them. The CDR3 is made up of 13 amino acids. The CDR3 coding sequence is TGTGCCAGCAGCTTAGTGGCACAAGAGACCCAGTACTTC. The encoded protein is CASSLVAQETQYF.

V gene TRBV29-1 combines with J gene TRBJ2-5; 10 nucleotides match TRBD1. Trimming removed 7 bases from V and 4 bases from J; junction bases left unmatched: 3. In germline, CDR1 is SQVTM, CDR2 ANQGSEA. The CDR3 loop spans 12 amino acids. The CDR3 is CSARDRGETQYF. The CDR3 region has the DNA TGCAGCGCCCGGGACAGGGGAGAGACCCAGTACTTC. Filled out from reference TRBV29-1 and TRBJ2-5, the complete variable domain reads SAVISQKPSRDICQRGTSLTIQCQVDSQVTMMFWYRQQPGQSLTLIATANQGSEATYESGFVIDKFPISRPNLTFSTLTVSNMSPEDSSIYLCSARDRGETQYFGPGTRLLVL.

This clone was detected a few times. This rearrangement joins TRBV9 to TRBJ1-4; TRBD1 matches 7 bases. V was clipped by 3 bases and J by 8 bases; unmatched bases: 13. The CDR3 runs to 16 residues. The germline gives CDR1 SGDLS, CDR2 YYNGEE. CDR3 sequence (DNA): TGTGCCAGCAGCGGGAAAGGGGGCGTGGAGGAGGAAAAACTGTTTTTT. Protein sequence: CASSGKGGVEEEKLFF.

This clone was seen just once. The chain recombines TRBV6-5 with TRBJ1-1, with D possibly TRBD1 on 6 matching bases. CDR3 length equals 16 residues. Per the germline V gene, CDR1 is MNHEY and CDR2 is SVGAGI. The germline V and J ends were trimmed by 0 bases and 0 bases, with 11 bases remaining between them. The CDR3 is CASSYSEQGLNTEAFF. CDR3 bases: TGTGCCAGCAGTTACTCGGAACAGGGCTTGAACACTGAAGCTTTCTTT.

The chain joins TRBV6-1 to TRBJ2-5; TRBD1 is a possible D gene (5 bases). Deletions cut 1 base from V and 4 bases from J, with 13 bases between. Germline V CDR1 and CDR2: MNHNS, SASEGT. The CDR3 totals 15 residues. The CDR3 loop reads CASSEEWERGETQYF. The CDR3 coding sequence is TGTGCCAGCAGTGAAGAGTGGGAAAGGGGAGAGACCCAGTACTTC.

For the CDR3, the DNA is TGTGCCAGCTCAGCGGGACAGGGCTCCTACGAGCAGTACTTC. This encodes CASSAGQGSYEQYF. V and J are TRBV18 and TRBJ2-7; 9 bases are a match to TRBD1. The CDR3 totals 14 residues. Germline V gene sequence: CDR1 KGHSH, CDR2 LQKENI. Unmatched junction bases numbered 2, after V lost 5 bases and J lost 0 bases.

The CDR3 DNA follows: TGTGCCAGTAGTGCGGGACTTTATAGTTTAGATGAGCAGTTCTTC. Its protein is CASSAGLYSLDEQFF. The chain is built from TRBV19 and TRBJ2-1; tentative D call: TRBD2 (6 bases). Per germline, CDR1 LNHDA and CDR2 SQIVND (reference sequence). The CDR3 covers 15 residues. V dropped 5 bases and J dropped 8 bases, with 19 bases sitting between them.

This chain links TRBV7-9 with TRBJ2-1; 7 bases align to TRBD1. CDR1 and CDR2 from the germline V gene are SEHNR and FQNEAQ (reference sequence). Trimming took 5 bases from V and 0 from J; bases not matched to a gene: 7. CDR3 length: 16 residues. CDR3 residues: CASSPPTGSSYNEQFF. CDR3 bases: TGTGCCAGCAGCCCCCCGACAGGGAGCTCCTACAATGAGCAGTTCTTC.

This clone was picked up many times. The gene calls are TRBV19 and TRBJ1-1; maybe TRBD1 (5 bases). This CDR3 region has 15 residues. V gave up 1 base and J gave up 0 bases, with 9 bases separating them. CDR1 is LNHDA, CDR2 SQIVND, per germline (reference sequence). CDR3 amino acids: CASSIGGRLNTEAFF. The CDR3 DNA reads TGTGCCAGTAGTATAGGGGGCAGGTTGAACACTGAAGCTTTCTTT.

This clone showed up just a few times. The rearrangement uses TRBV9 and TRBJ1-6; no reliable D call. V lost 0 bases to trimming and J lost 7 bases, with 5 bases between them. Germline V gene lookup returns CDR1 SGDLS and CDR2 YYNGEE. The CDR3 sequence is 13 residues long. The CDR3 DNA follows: TGTGCCAGCAGCGTAGAGAGCAATTCACCCCTCCACTTT. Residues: CASSVESNSPLHF.

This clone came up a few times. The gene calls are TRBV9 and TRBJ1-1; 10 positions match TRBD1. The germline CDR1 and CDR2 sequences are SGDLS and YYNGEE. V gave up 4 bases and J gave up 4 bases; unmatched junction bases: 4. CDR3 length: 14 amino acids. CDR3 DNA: TGTGCCAGCAGCCTCGGGACAGGGGCCACTGAAGCTTTCTTT. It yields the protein CASSLGTGATEAFF.

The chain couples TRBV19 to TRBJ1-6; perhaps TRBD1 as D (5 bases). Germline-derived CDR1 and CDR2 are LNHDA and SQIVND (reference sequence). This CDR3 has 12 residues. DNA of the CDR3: TGTGCAAGTGGGGCGGTAAATTCACCCCTCCACTTT. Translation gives CASGAVNSPLHF. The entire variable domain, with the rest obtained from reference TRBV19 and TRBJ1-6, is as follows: DGGITQSPKYLFRKEGQNVTLSCEQNLNHDAMYWYRQDPGQGLRLIYYSQIVNDFQKGDIAEGYSVSREKKESFPLTVTSAQKNPTAFYLCASGAVNSPLHFGNGTRLTVT.

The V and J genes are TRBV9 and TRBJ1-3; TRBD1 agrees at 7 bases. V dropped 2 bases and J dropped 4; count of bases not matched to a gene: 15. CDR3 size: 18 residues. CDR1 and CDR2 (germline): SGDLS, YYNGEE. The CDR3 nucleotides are TGTGCCAGCAGCGTCTGGGGGGACAGTTCCCTCTCCGGAAACACCATATATTTT. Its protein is CASSVWGDSSLSGNTIYF.

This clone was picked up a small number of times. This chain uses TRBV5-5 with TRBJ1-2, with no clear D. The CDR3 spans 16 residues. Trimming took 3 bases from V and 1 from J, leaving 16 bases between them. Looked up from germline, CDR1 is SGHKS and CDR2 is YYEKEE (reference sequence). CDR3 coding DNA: TGTGCCAGCAGCTCTACTGGGCTTCGTCTTAACTATGGCTACACCTTC. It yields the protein CASSSTGLRLNYGYTF.

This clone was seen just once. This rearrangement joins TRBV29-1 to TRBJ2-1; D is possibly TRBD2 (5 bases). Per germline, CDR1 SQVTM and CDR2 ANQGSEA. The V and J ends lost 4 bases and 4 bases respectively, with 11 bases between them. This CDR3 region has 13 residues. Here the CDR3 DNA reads TGCAGCGTTGGAGGGCAGAATTACAATGAGCAGTTCTTC. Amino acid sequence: CSVGGQNYNEQFF.

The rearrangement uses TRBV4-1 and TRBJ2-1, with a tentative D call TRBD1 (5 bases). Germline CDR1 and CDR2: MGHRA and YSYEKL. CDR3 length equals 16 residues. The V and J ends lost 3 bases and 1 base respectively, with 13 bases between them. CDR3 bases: TGCGCCAGCAGCCAGTTGGACATGCTTTCCTACAATGAGCAGTTCTTC. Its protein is CASSQLDMLSYNEQFF.